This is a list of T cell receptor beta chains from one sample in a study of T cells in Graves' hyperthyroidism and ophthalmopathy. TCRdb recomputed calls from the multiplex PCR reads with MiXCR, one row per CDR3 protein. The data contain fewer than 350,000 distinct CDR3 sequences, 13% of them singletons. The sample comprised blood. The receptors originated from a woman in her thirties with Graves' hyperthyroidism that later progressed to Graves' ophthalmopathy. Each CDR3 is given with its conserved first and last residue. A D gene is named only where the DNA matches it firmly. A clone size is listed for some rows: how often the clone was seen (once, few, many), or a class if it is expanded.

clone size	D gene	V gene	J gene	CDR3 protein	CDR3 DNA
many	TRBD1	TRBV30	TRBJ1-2	CAWTNRGNGYTF	TGTGCCTGGACGAACAGGGGAAACGGCTACACCTTC
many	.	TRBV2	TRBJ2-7	CASTEGHYEQYF	TGTGCCAGCACAGAGGGGCATTACGAGCAGTACTTC
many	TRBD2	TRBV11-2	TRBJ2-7	CASSLAGLAGVREQYF	TGTGCCAGCAGCTTAGCAGGACTAGCGGGAGTGCGAGAGCAGTACTTC
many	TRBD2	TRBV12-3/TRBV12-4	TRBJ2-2	CASSLKSGSGGGELFF	TGTGCCAGCAGTTTGAAAAGCGGGAGCGGTGGCGGGGAGCTGTTTTTT
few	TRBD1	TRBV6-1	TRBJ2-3	CASGETGYSTDTQYF	TGTGCCAGCGGTGAGACAGGGTACAGCACAGATACGCAGTATTTT
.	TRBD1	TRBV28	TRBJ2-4	CASSFKGKGAGKYIQYF	TGTGCCAGCAGTTTCAAGGGGAAGGGGGCCGGGAAGTACATTCAGTACTTC
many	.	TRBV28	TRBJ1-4	CASSLHSSNEKLFF	TGTGCCAGCAGTTTACACAGCAGTAATGAAAAACTGTTTTTT
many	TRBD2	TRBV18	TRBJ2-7	CASSPPSLLAGAAYEQYF	TGTGCCAGCTCACCACCAAGTCTCCTAGCGGGAGCCGCGTACGAGCAGTACTTC
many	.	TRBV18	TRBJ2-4	CASSPPQELAKNIQYF	TGTGCCAGCTCACCACCGCAGGAGCTAGCCAAAAACATTCAGTACTTC
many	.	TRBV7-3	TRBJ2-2	CASSLRPNGEAGELFF	TGTGCCAGCAGCTTAAGGCCCAACGGCGAGGCCGGGGAGCTGTTTTTT
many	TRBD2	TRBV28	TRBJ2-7	CASSQRELSYEQYF	TGTGCCAGCAGTCAGCGGGAGCTCTCCTACGAGCAGTACTTC
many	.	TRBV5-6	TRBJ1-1	CASSLSGGAMNTEAFF	TGTGCCAGCAGCTTGAGCGGCGGGGCGATGAACACTGAAGCTTTCTTT
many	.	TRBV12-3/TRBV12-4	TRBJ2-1	CASRPQGYRQFF	TGTGCCAGCAGGCCTCAGGGATATCGGCAGTTCTTC
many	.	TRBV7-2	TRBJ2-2	CASSFEQGRTGELFF	TGTGCCAGCAGCTTTGAGCAGGGCCGTACCGGGGAGCTGTTTTTT
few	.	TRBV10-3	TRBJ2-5	CAISGGGGTVETQYF	TGTGCCATCAGTGGGGGAGGGGGAACCGTAGAGACCCAGTACTTC
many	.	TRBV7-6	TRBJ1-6	CASSLAGNSPLHF	TGTGCCAGCAGCTTAGCGGGAAATTCACCCCTCCACTTT
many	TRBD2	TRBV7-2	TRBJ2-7	CASSLYTSGEGYEQYF	TGTGCCAGCAGCTTATACACCAGCGGGGAGGGCTACGAGCAGTACTTC
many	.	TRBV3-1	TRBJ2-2	CASSQIQAQPGGELFF	TGTGCCAGCAGCCAGATCCAGGCCCAGCCGGGCGGGGAGCTGTTTTTT
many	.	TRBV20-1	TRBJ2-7	CSARAGGQRLNEQYF	TGCAGTGCTAGAGCCGGCGGACAGAGGCTTAACGAGCAGTACTTC
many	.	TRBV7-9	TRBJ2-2	CASSFKGGDTGELFF	TGTGCCAGCAGCTTCAAAGGCGGCGACACCGGGGAGCTGTTTTTT
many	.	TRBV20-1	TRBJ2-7	CSARDLPATYEQYF	TGCAGTGCTAGAGATCTCCCCGCCACCTACGAGCAGTACTTC
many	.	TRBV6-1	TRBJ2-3	CASQLQRGRGGTDTQYF	TGTGCCAGCCAGCTCCAGAGGGGGAGAGGGGGCACAGATACGCAGTATTTT
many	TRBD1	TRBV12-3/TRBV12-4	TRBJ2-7	CASSFSAQGADEQYF	TGTGCCAGCAGTTTCTCGGCTCAGGGGGCGGACGAGCAGTACTTC
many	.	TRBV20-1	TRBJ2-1	CSARDTGYTYNEQFF	TGCAGTGCTAGAGATACGGGGTATACCTACAATGAGCAGTTCTTC
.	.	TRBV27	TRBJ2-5	CASSLYREETQYF	TGTGCCAGCAGTTTATACAGGGAAGAGACCCAGTACTTC
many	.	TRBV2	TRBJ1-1	CASSDGAGKAFF	TGTGCCAGCAGTGACGGTGCGGGTAAAGCTTTCTTT
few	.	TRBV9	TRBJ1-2	CASSTGQTGYGYTF	TGTGCCAGCAGCACCGGCCAGACGGGCTATGGCTACACCTTC
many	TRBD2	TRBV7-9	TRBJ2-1	CASSSQREDYNEQFF	TGTGCCAGCAGCTCCCAGCGGGAGGATTACAATGAGCAGTTCTTC
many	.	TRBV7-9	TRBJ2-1	CASSLAREDEQFF	TGTGCCAGCAGCTTAGCGCGGGAAGATGAGCAGTTCTTC
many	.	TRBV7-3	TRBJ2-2	CASSSNLNTGELFF	TGTGCCAGCAGCTCGAACTTGAACACCGGGGAGCTGTTTTTT
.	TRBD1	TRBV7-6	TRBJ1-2	CASSPLDRGLHYGYTF	TGTGCCAGCAGCCCTCTTGACAGGGGGCTTCACTATGGCTACACCTTC
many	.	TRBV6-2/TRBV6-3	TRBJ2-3	CASSLGGIRGDTQYF	TGTGCCAGCAGTTTAGGGGGGATCAGGGGGGATACGCAGTATTTT
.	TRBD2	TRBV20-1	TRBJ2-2	CSARQGIFETSGNTGELFF	TGCAGTGCTAGACAGGGGATTTTTGAGACTAGCGGGAACACCGGGGAGCTGTTTTTT
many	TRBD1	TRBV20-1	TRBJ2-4	CSAAGGYIQYF	TGCAGTGCCGCAGGGGGTTACATTCAGTACTTC
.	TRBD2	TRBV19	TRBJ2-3	CASRTLAGADTQYF	TGTGCCAGTAGAACCCTAGCGGGAGCAGATACGCAGTATTTT
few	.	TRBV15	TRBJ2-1	CATSRDEAGIGGEQFF	TGTGCCACCAGCAGAGATGAAGCCGGGATCGGGGGTGAGCAGTTCTTC
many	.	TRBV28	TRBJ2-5	CASKIGLSYQETQYF	TGTGCCAGCAAAATAGGGCTCTCGTACCAAGAGACCCAGTACTTC
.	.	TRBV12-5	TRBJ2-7	CASSTFSYEQYF	TGTGCTAGTAGCACTTTCTCCTACGAGCAGTACTTC
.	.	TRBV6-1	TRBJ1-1	CASRWGTETEAFF	TGTGCCAGCAGATGGGGCACGGAGACTGAAGCTTTCTTT
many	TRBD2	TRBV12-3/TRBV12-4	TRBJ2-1	CASSFGLAGEQFF	TGTGCCAGCAGTTTTGGACTAGCGGGCGAGCAGTTCTTC
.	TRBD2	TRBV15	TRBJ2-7	CATSRDRSSGRLYEQYF	TGTGCCACCAGCAGAGATAGGTCTAGCGGGAGGCTATACGAGCAGTACTTC
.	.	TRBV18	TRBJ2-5	CASSPSPGHSLEETQYF	TGTGCCAGCTCACCGTCTCCGGGACACTCTTTGGAAGAGACCCAGTACTTC
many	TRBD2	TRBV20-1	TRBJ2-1	CSASRSGAGEYNEQFF	TGCAGTGCTAGTCGCTCTGGGGCGGGGGAATACAATGAGCAGTTCTTC
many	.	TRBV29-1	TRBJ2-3	CSVEDLAPSTDTQYF	TGCAGCGTTGAAGATCTAGCTCCGAGCACAGATACGCAGTATTTT
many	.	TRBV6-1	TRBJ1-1	CAINNIMNTEAFF	TGTGCCATCAATAATATTATGAACACTGAAGCTTTCTTT
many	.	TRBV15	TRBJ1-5	CATSRDRGQPQHF	TGTGCCACCAGCAGAGATCGGGGACAGCCCCAGCATTTT
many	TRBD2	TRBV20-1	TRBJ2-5	CSALGLAGPSTQYF	TGCAGTGCTTTGGGACTAGCGGGCCCATCGACCCAGTACTTC
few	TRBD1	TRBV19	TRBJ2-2	CASSTPGGTGELFF	TGTGCCAGTAGTACACCAGGGGGCACCGGGGAGCTGTTTTTT
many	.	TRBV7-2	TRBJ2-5	CASSWLQETQYF	TGTGCCAGCAGCTGGCTCCAAGAGACCCAGTACTTC
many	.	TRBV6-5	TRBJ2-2	CASTYGATLTGELFF	TGTGCCAGTACTTACGGCGCGACCCTAACCGGGGAGCTGTTTTTT